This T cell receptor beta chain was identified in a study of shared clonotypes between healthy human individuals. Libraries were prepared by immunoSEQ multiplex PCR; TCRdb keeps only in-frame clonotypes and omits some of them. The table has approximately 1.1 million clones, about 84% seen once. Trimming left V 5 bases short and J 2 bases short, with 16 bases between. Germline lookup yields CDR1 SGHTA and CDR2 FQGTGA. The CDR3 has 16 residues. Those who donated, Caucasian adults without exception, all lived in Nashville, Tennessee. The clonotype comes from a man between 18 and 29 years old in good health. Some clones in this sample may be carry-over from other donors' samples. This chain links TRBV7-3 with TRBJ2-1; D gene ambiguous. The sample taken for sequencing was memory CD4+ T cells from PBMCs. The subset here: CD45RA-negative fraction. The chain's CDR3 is CASSPPAASAYNEQFF. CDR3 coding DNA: TGTGCCAGCAGCCCCCCGGCAGCCTCCGCCTACAATGAGCAGTTCTTC.